These 27 T cell receptor beta chains share one sample of origin, sequenced in a study of blood T cell repertoires in COVID-19. Using immunoSEQ multiplex PCR, the repertoire was profiled, and TCRdb retains in-frame clones only, with some absent. This sample has tens of thousands of clones, with roughly 89% found just once. Material: peripheral blood. All receptors come from a man aged 55 to 69 with acute or convalescent COVID-19.

The chain couples TRBV5-1 to TRBJ2-3, with 13 bases matching TRBD2. CDR3 length: 15 residues. Germline loops: CDR1 SGHRS, CDR2 YFSETQ. The V gene end was trimmed by 4 bases and the J gene end by 6 bases; junction bases not matched to a gene: 5. The CDR3 region is CASSQRTSGGDTQYF. CDR3 in DNA: TGCGCCAGCAGCCAACGGACTAGCGGGGGTGATACGCAGTATTTT.

The V gene is TRBV9, the J gene TRBJ2-5; 11 bases match TRBD2. Germline-derived CDR1 and CDR2 are SGDLS and YYNGEE. V shed 3 bases and J 4 bases; nucleotides not matched to a gene: 8. The CDR3 spans 16 residues. The CDR3 region is CASSGDSGGAGETQYF. The CDR3 nucleotides are TGTGCCAGCAGCGGAGATAGCGGGGGGGCCGGAGAGACCCAGTACTTC.

The chain employs TRBV28 and TRBJ1-4; possibly TRBD1 for D (6 bases). V dropped 5 bases and J dropped 3 bases, with 13 bases sitting between them. Germline CDR1 and CDR2: MDHEN and SYDVKM. This CDR3 spans 15 amino acids. The CDR3 coding sequence is TGTGCCAGCAGTCAAACCAGGGGAGCTAATGAAAAACTGTTTTTT. This encodes CASSQTRGANEKLFF.

This clone was recorded a few times. The rearrangement uses TRBV6-2 or TRBV6-3 and TRBJ1-5, with D hard to call. The V gene lost 4 bases and the J gene lost 0 bases, with 4 bases spanning the gap. The CDR3 has 13 residues. The germline V gene encodes CDR1 MNHEY and CDR2 SVGEGT. In DNA form, the CDR3 reads TGTGCCAGCAGTTTCGTTAGCAATCAGCCCCAGCATTTT. This codes for CASSFVSNQPQHF.

The chain uses TRBV10-3 and TRBJ1-2, with TRBD1 matching over 10 bases. Trimming removed 8 bases from V and 3 bases from J; junction bases left unmatched: 9. CDR1 and CDR2 from the germline V gene are ENHRY and SYGVKD. The CDR3 contains 15 residues. The CDR3 nucleotides read TGTGCCATCTGGACAGGGGGTTTTGGTGACTATGGCTACACCTTC. Its translation is CAIWTGGFGDYGYTF.

The chain employs TRBV21-1 and TRBJ2-2; TRBD1, as called in the table, went unchecked against the DNA. TRBV21-1 is termed a pseudogene. This CDR3 spans 13 amino acids. CDR3 nucleotide sequence: TGTGCCAGCAGCAAAGCGCAGATCGGGGAGCTGTTTTTT. Encoded protein: CASSKAQIGELFF.

This clone is a singleton in its sample. The V gene is TRBV4-3, the J gene TRBJ1-4; TRBD1 is a possible D gene (6 bases). CDR1 and CDR2 (germline): LGHNA, YSLEER. The CDR3 has 18 amino acids. Trimming shortened V by 0 bases and J by 3 bases, and 17 bases separated the two germline ends. CDR3 residues: CASSQEYRVTQANEKLFF. Written as DNA, the CDR3 is TGCGCCAGCAGCCAAGAGTACAGGGTCACCCAAGCTAATGAAAAACTGTTTTTT.

This sequence joins TRBV28 and TRBJ1-5; the D is unclear. The CDR3 totals 15 residues. The germline V gene has CDR1 MDHEN and CDR2 SYDVKM. V dropped 3 bases and J dropped 4 bases, with 13 bases sitting between them. The DNA for the CDR3 is TGTGCCAGCAGTTTGAGGGTCGGACTAAATCAGCCCCAGCATTTT. Residues: CASSLRVGLNQPQHF. Full variable domain (remainder filled in from reference TRBV28 and TRBJ1-5): DVKVTQSSRYLVKRTGEKVFLECVQDMDHENMFWYRQDPGLGLRLIYFSYDVKMKEKGDIPEGYSVSREKKERFSLILESASTNQTSMYLCASSLRVGLNQPQHFGDGTRLSIL.

The chain employs TRBV27 and TRBJ1-1; D unclear. The germline V and J ends were trimmed by 2 bases and 4 bases, with 11 bases remaining between them. The CDR3 runs to 14 residues. CDR1 and CDR2 (germline): MNHEY, SMNVEV (reference sequence). The CDR3 loop is CASSLLDGGTEAFF. In DNA, the CDR3 is TGTGCCAGCAGTTTACTCGATGGCGGCACTGAAGCTTTCTTT.

The genes are TRBV7-2 and TRBJ2-7; 11 nucleotides agree with TRBD2. Germline-derived CDR1 and CDR2 are SGHTA and FQGNSA. The CDR3 has 16 amino acids. The V segment lost 3 bases and the J segment 4 bases; nucleotides outside the gene matches: 8. Here the CDR3 reads CASSFRPSGGRYEQYF. DNA for the CDR3: TGTGCCAGCAGCTTCCGACCTAGCGGGGGGAGGTACGAGCAGTACTTC. The variable domain in full, completed from reference TRBV7-2 and TRBJ2-7, reads GAGVSQSPSNKVTEKGKDVELRCDPISGHTALYWYRQSLGQGLEFLIYFQGNSAPDKSGLPSDRFSAERTGGSVSTLTIQRTQQEDSAVYLCASSFRPSGGRYEQYFGPGTRLTVT.

This clone occurred once. This chain joins TRBV10-1 and TRBJ1-5, with D maybe TRBD1 (6 bases). Germline assignment: CDR1 WNHNN and CDR2 SYGVQD (reference sequence). V shed 6 bases and J shed 3 bases, with 18 bases lying between them. This CDR3 has 16 amino acids. The CDR3: CASSAPEDSSNQPQHF. CDR3 nucleotides: TGCGCCAGCAGCGCCCCTGAGGACAGCTCCAATCAGCCCCAGCATTTT.

The chain uses TRBV10-3 and TRBJ1-1; 7 nucleotides line up with TRBD1. The germline gives CDR1 ENHRY, CDR2 SYGVKD. V was pared by 3 bases and J by 3 bases, with 13 bases of the junction left unmatched. The CDR3 contains 17 residues. The CDR3 loop is CAISDGAGAGGYTEAFF. The DNA of the CDR3 is TGTGCCATCAGTGACGGGGCCGGGGCAGGGGGGTACACTGAAGCTTTCTTT.

The rearrangement uses TRBV4-2 and TRBJ2-3; TRBD2 matches at 8 bases. Germline V gene data show CDR1 as LGHNA and CDR2 as YNFKEQ. This CDR3 spans 16 amino acids. Trimming at V came to 3 bases and at J to 0 bases, leaving 5 bases not matched to a gene. The CDR3 DNA sequence: TGTGCCAGCAGCCAGAGCGGGGGACGCAGCACAGATACGCAGTATTTT. It codes for CASSQSGGRSTDTQYF.

The J gene is TRBJ2-5, the V gene TRBV27; TRBD2 is a possible D gene (5 bases). V shed 10 bases and J shed 0 bases, with 21 bases lying between them. Per the germline V gene, CDR1 is MNHEY and CDR2 is SMNVEV (reference sequence). The CDR3 has 16 residues. The CDR3 DNA sequence: TGTGCCAAAAGTCCGGGGTGCCGGGTGCACCAAGAGACCCAGTACTTC. This translates into CAKSPGCRVHQETQYF.

This rearrangement joins TRBV19 to TRBJ1-1; 8 bases are shared with TRBD1. The CDR3 is made up of 14 amino acids. The V gene's germline CDR1 is LNHDA and CDR2 SQIVND (reference sequence). J gave up 4 bases and V 6 bases, and 7 bases lay outside the gene matches. The DNA for the CDR3 is TGTGCCAGTAGCCCAACCGGGACAGGCACTGAAGCTTTCTTT. Translating gives CASSPTGTGTEAFF.

V usage is TRBV6-6 and J usage is TRBJ2-1, with D hard to call. The V end lost 3 bases, the J end lost 5 bases, and 8 bases lay between the germline ends. The germline gives CDR1 MNHNY, CDR2 SVGAGI (reference sequence). This CDR3 has 13 residues. The CDR3 DNA reads TGTGCCAGCAGTTATAACAACAACAATGAGCAGTTCTTC. This translates into CASSYNNNNEQFF.

The J gene is TRBJ1-3, the V gene TRBV28, with 7 bases aligning to TRBD1. The germline gives CDR1 MDHEN, CDR2 SYDVKM. The CDR3 loop spans 19 amino acids. The junction had 16 bases not matched to a gene; V was cut back by 5 bases and J by 0 bases. CDR3: CASSPIVQIDRVSGNTIYF. For the CDR3, the DNA is TGTGCCAGCAGTCCAATAGTCCAGATAGACAGGGTCTCTGGAAACACCATATATTTT.

The V call is TRBV4-1, the J call TRBJ2-7; TRBD1 agrees at 11 bases. The ends lost 3 bases at V and 4 bases at J; junction bases unmatched: 8. Germline CDR1 reads MGHRA; CDR2 reads YSYEKL. The CDR3 runs 16 residues. CDR3 amino acids: CASSQAPGQGVYEQYF. The CDR3 DNA reads as TGCGCCAGCAGCCAGGCCCCGGGACAGGGGGTTTACGAGCAGTACTTC.

V is TRBV7-2 and J is TRBJ1-6, with a possible D match to TRBD1 (5 bases). The V end was cut by 3 bases, the J end by 1 base, with 7 bases between. CDR3 length equals 15 residues. Germline lookup yields CDR1 SGHTA and CDR2 FQGNSA. CDR3: CASSFGGSYNSPLHF. The CDR3 nucleotides read TGTGCCAGCAGCTTTGGGGGGTCCTATAATTCACCCCTCCACTTT.

V usage is TRBV30 and J usage is TRBJ1-2; D is unclear. V gave up 0 bases and J gave up 7 bases, with 15 bases separating them. Germline V gives CDR1 GTSNPN, CDR2 SVGIG (reference sequence). CDR3 length equals 14 residues. DNA for the CDR3: TGTGCCTGGAGTGTGCTTAAGGGCGGGATTGGCTACACCTTC. It translates to CAWSVLKGGIGYTF.

This chain connects TRBV4-1 to TRBJ2-4, with D perhaps matching TRBD2 (6 bases). CDR1 is MGHRA and CDR2 is YSYEKL in the germline V gene. There are 19 residues in the CDR3. V was trimmed by 1 base and J by 0 bases, leaving 19 bases between them. CDR3 DNA: TGCGCCAGCAGCCAAGGAGCCGTGCGGGGCTCCCTAGCCAAAAACATTCAGTACTTC. Protein sequence: CASSQGAVRGSLAKNIQYF.

This sequence joins TRBV9 and TRBJ2-3; 10 nucleotides agree with TRBD2. CDR3 length equals 15 residues. Trimming took 5 bases from V and 3 from J; bases not matched to a gene: 6. The germline V gene has CDR1 SGDLS and CDR2 YYNGEE. CDR3 in amino acids: CASRQSGGATDTQYF. The CDR3 bases are TGTGCCAGCAGGCAAAGCGGGGGGGCGACAGATACGCAGTATTTT.

The chain carries TRBV19 and TRBJ1-1; D is perhaps TRBD1 (5 bases). The germline gives CDR1 LNHDA, CDR2 SQIVND (reference sequence). The ends were cut back, 2 bases at V and 6 bases at J, with 7 bases in the middle. The CDR3 runs to 12 residues. CDR3 nucleotides: TGTGCCAGTAGTATACAGGGCCCTGAAGCTTTCTTT. Its protein product is CASSIQGPEAFF.

This clone was seen only once. CDR3 DNA: TGTGCCAGCAGCTCAGGAGCTGGACTAGGAGGCGAGACCCAGTACTTC. This encodes CASSSGAGLGGETQYF. The chain uses TRBV11-2 and TRBJ2-5; 7 nucleotides align to TRBD2. Germline CDR1 reads SGHAT; CDR2 reads FQNNGV. The CDR3 extends over 16 amino acids. J gave up 5 bases and V 4 bases, and 13 bases lay outside the gene matches.

This chain uses TRBV15 with TRBJ1-5, with D tentatively TRBD1 (5 bases). This CDR3 contains 14 residues. Germline V gene lookup returns CDR1 LNHNV and CDR2 YYDKDF (reference sequence). V lost 8 bases, J lost 2 bases, and 13 bases lay in between. This CDR3 is CATARTRGNQPQHF. CDR3 DNA: TGTGCCACCGCACGGACCAGGGGCAATCAGCCCCAGCATTTT. Full variable domain (outside the CDR3, taken from reference TRBV15 and TRBJ1-5): DAMVIQNPRYQVTQFGKPVTLSCSQTLNHNVMYWYQQKSSQAPKLLFHYYDKDFNNEADTPDNFQSRRPNTSFCFLDIRSPGLGDTAMYLCATARTRGNQPQHFGDGTRLSIL.

The rearrangement links TRBV5-6 to TRBJ1-1; no reliable D call. Deletions cut 0 bases from V and 5 bases from J, with 11 bases between. This CDR3 has 14 amino acids. Germline CDR1 reads SGHDT; CDR2 reads YYEEEE. CDR3 sequence: CASSLDPGDTEAFF. In DNA, the CDR3 is TGTGCCAGCAGCTTGGATCCCGGGGATACTGAAGCTTTCTTT.

J is TRBJ2-7 and V is TRBV3-1 (or the pseudogene TRBV3-2); 7 bases are a match to TRBD2. This CDR3 region has 14 residues. The J segment lost 4 bases and the V segment lost 5 bases, leaving 8 bases of the junction unmatched. Germline V gene lookup returns CDR1 LGHDT and CDR2 YNNKEL (reference sequence). DNA of the CDR3: TGTGCCAGCAGCTCCGACGGGGGAGGGTACGAGCAGTACTTC. Protein product: CASSSDGGGYEQYF.